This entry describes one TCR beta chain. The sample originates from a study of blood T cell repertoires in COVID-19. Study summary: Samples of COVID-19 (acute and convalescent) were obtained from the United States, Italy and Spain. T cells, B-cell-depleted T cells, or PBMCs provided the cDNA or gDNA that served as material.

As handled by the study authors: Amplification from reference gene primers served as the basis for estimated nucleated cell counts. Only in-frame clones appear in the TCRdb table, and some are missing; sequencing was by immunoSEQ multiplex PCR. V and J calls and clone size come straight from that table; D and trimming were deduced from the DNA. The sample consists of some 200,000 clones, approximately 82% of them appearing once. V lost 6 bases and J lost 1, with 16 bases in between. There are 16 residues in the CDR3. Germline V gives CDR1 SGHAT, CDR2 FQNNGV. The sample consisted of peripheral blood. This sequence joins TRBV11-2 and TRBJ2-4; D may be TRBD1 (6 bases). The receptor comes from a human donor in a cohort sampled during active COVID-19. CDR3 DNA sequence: TGTGCCAGCAGTATAAGGGACATCTTCGCCAAAAACATTCAGTACTTC. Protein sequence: CASSIRDIFAKNIQYF.